This T cell receptor (beta chain) was sequenced for a study of blood T cell repertoires in COVID-19. Study-level information: Acute-phase and convalescent COVID-19 samples originated in the United States, Italy and Spain. T cells, B-cell-depleted T cells, or PBMCs provided the cDNA or gDNA that served as material.

The CDR3 contains 18 residues. V was shortened by 5 bases and J by 7 bases, with 28 bases between the two germline ends. Germline V lookup: CDR1 SGHVS, CDR2 FQNEAQ. Per the study methods: From reference gene primer amplification, estimates of nucleated cell counts were derived. Produced via immunoSEQ multiplex PCR; TCRdb's table is partial and in-frame only. The DNA gave D and trimming, while V, J and clone size come from that table. The table has about 130,000 clones, approximately 90% seen once. This TCR came from a man in his forties or fifties with active or convalescent COVID-19. This chain uses TRBV7-8 with TRBJ2-3, with a tentative D call TRBD2 (7 bases). The sequenced sample consisted of peripheral blood. In DNA, the CDR3 is TGTGCCAGCAGCGCGGGCGGGGGCGCTGAGCGGCCGGTGTATACGCAGTATTTT. Protein sequence: CASSAGGGAERPVYTQYF.